Shown below are 25 T cell receptor beta chains from a single sample sequenced in a study of regulatory T cells in long-lasting Graves disease. Time point indicated: newly diagnosed GD, antithyroid drugs for less than 3 months. RNA isolated from PBMCs was used to make the TCR library. To make TCR beta libraries, researchers used iRepertoire HTBI primers and Arm-PCR of CDR3 regions. TCRdb ran MiXCR on the multiplex PCR reads and lists one entry per CDR3 protein. The repertoire includes a few hundred thousand distinct CDR3 sequences, 13% of them detected once, and 8% to 10% sits in the top ten. In addition, the sample was reused for a study of T cells in Graves' hyperthyroidism and ophthalmopathy.

This specimen was peripheral blood mononuclear cells (PBMCs), taken at new diagnosis, from a patient treated with antithyroid drugs. The receptors stem from a man aged 25 to 40 with Graves disease.

This clonotype was found many times. The CDR3 sequence: CASSLSRASSYEQYF. The CDR3 DNA follows: TGTGCCAGCAGTTTATCGAGAGCAAGCTCCTACGAGCAGTACTTC. The J gene is TRBJ2-7, the V gene TRBV27; D not resolved. Trimming left V 0 bases short and J 0 bases short, with 9 bases between. Germline-derived CDR1 and CDR2 are MNHEY and SMNVEV (reference sequence). The CDR3 totals 15 residues.

The chain links TRBV18 to TRBJ1-5; D uncertain. Germline V gives CDR1 KGHSH, CDR2 LQKENI. V lost 2 bases to trimming and J lost 5 bases, with 10 bases between them. This CDR3 has 14 amino acids. In nucleotides, the CDR3 is TGTGCCAGCTCACCAGGCCGACCGTATCAGCCCCAGCATTTT. Amino acids: CASSPGRPYQPQHF.

This clonotype was counted ten times or more. V is TRBV29-1 and J is TRBJ2-7; no definite D call. Germline V gene sequence: CDR1 SQVTM, CDR2 ANQGSEA. The ends were cut back, 5 bases at V and 0 bases at J, with 14 bases in the middle. The CDR3 extends over 14 amino acids. The CDR3 is CSVRVQDPSYEQYF. Written as DNA, the CDR3 is TGCAGCGTTCGTGTCCAGGACCCCTCCTACGAGCAGTACTTC.

This sequence joins TRBV7-6 and TRBJ2-2; D tentatively reads TRBD1 or TRBD2 (5 bases each). The CDR3 covers 17 residues. V dropped 5 bases and J dropped 6 bases, with 22 bases sitting between them. CDR1 SGHVS and CDR2 FNYEAQ come from the germline V gene. CDR3 region: CASSTRASSGIPGELFF. For the CDR3, the DNA is TGTGCCAGCAGCACTAGAGCCTCCTCAGGGATCCCCGGGGAGCTGTTTTTT. Supplemented by reference TRBV7-6 and TRBJ2-2, the full variable domain reads GAGVSQSPRYKVTKRGQDVALRCDPISGHVSLYWYRQALGQGPEFLTYFNYEAQQDKSGLPNDRFSAERPEGSISTLTIQRTEQRDSAMYRCASSTRASSGIPGELFFGEGSRLTVL.

This clonotype was picked up a small number of times. The chain employs TRBV18 and TRBJ1-1, with a possible D match to TRBD1 (5 bases). Germline V lookup: CDR1 KGHSH, CDR2 LQKENI. There are 18 residues in the CDR3. V was clipped by 0 bases and J by 2 bases, with 19 bases between them. The CDR3 nucleotides read TGTGCCAGCTCACCACCTCCAGGGTCTCGGGCGGCAAACACTGAAGCTTTCTTT. Residues: CASSPPPGSRAANTEAFF.

A few counts support this clonotype. The gene calls are TRBV13 and TRBJ2-1; D gene uncertain. The CDR3 runs to 13 residues. The germline V gene encodes CDR1 PRHDT and CDR2 FYEKMQ (reference sequence). Trimming left V 2 bases short and J 7 bases short, with 9 bases between. CDR3 sequence reads: CASSLPEVNEQFF. The CDR3 nucleotides are TGTGCCAGCAGCTTACCCGAAGTGAATGAGCAGTTCTTC.

There are many counts of this clonotype. The chain combines TRBV5-1 with TRBJ2-7; 10 nucleotides line up with TRBD1. V was clipped by 3 bases and J by 3 bases; unmatched bases: 3. CDR3 size: 14 residues. CDR1 SGHRS and CDR2 YFSETQ come from the germline V gene. CDR3 in DNA: TGCGCCAGCAGCTGGGGACAGGGGTTCTACGAGCAGTACTTC. This sequence encodes CASSWGQGFYEQYF.

This clonotype was counted many times. This sequence joins TRBV20-1 and TRBJ2-7, with unresolved D. Looked up from germline, CDR1 is DFQATT and CDR2 is SNEGSKA (reference sequence). The V end was cut by 1 base, the J end by 6 bases, with 10 bases between. The CDR3 sequence is 12 residues long. CDR3 residues: CSARVMVSEQYF. CDR3 DNA sequence: TGCAGTGCTAGAGTGATGGTGTCCGAGCAGTACTTC.

This clonotype has a count of ten or more. The chain carries TRBV19 and TRBJ2-2; TRBD2 matches at 13 bases. The CDR3 length is 20 residues. Germline assignment: CDR1 LNHDA and CDR2 SQIVND (reference sequence). With V trimmed by 7 bases and J by 7 bases, 21 bases remained unmatched. CDR3 in amino acids: CASKGRIFSGTSGIGGELFF. Here the CDR3 DNA reads TGTGCCAGTAAGGGTCGGATTTTCTCCGGGACTAGCGGGATAGGCGGGGAGCTGTTTTTT. The variable domain in full, completed from reference TRBV19 and TRBJ2-2, reads DGGITQSPKYLFRKEGQNVTLSCEQNLNHDAMYWYRQDPGQGLRLIYYSQIVNDFQKGDIAEGYSVSREKKESFPLTVTSAQKNPTAFYLCASKGRIFSGTSGIGGELFFGEGSRLTVL.

V gene TRBV4-1 combines with J gene TRBJ1-4; unclear D gene. CDR3 length: 15 residues. With 1 base removed from V and 3 bases from J, the gap between germline ends came to 9 bases. Germline V gene lookup returns CDR1 MGHRA and CDR2 YSYEKL. CDR3 DNA sequence: TGCGCCAGCAGCCAAGTGGGGATGGCTAATGAAAAACTGTTTTTT. Its translation is CASSQVGMANEKLFF.

At least ten counts were recorded for this clonotype. The chain has TRBV11-2 and TRBJ1-2; D unresolved. V lost 0 bases and J 6 bases, leaving 5 bases between the germline ends. The CDR3 has 12 amino acids. Germline assignment: CDR1 SGHAT and CDR2 FQNNGV. CDR3 bases: TGTGCCAGCAGCTTAGAGGCAGATGGCTACACCTTC. Translation gives CASSLEADGYTF.

There are many counts of this clonotype. The rearrangement uses TRBV29-1 and TRBJ2-2; unclear D gene. In germline, CDR1 is SQVTM, CDR2 ANQGSEA. The V gene lost 2 bases and the J gene lost 7 bases, with 8 bases spanning the gap. The CDR3 length is 12 residues. As DNA, the CDR3 is TGCAGCGTTGAAAGTAACGGCGGGGAGCTGTTTTTT. This codes for CSVESNGGELFF.

This clonotype was observed many times. The CDR3: CASSPPDYEQYF. The DNA of the CDR3 is TGTGCCAGCAGCCCGCCGGACTACGAGCAGTACTTC. The chain joins TRBV28 to TRBJ2-7; D is ambiguous. V lost 6 bases, J lost 3 bases, and 9 bases lay in between. The length of the CDR3 is 12 residues. Germline values: CDR1 MDHEN, CDR2 SYDVKM.

This clonotype has at least ten counts. The chain joins TRBV18 to TRBJ1-1; 9 nucleotides match TRBD1. J lost 3 bases, V lost 3 bases, and 5 bases had no gene match. The germline CDR1 and CDR2 sequences are KGHSH and LQKENI. The CDR3 is 15 residues long. This CDR3 is CASSPKDRGDTEAFF. The CDR3 DNA reads TGTGCCAGCTCACCCAAGGACAGGGGCGACACTGAAGCTTTCTTT.

This clonotype occurred many times. The CDR3 DNA reads as TGCGCCAGCTGGACGGACTCCTACGAGCAGTACTTC. Amino acids: CASWTDSYEQYF. The rearrangement links TRBV5-1 to TRBJ2-7; no reliable D call. The CDR3 is 12 amino acids. V lost 7 bases and J 0 bases, leaving 8 bases between the germline ends. Germline CDR1 and CDR2: SGHRS and YFSETQ.

The chain links TRBV5-6 to TRBJ2-3; 9 bases align to TRBD2. The CDR3 has 16 amino acids. Per the germline V gene, CDR1 is SGHDT and CDR2 is YYEEEE. The trim removed 0 bases at V and 6 bases at J, leaving 8 bases unmatched. The CDR3 DNA reads TGTGCCAGCAGCTTGGTAGGACTAGCGAGACGGGATACGCAGTATTTT. Translating gives CASSLVGLARRDTQYF.

This chain uses TRBV18 with TRBJ1-5; D possibly corresponds to TRBD1 (6 bases). Looked up from germline, CDR1 is KGHSH and CDR2 is LQKENI. The V end was cut by 3 bases, the J end by 5 bases, with 14 bases between. The CDR3 covers 15 residues. DNA for the CDR3: TGTGCCAGCTCACCCGCGACAGGCGTCGATCAGCCCCAGCATTTT. It translates to CASSPATGVDQPQHF.

This clonotype appeared many times. The chain recombines TRBV7-3 with TRBJ1-1; no firm D call. Germline lookup yields CDR1 SGHTA and CDR2 FQGTGA. CDR3 length: 13 amino acids. Trimming pared 0 bases from V and 6 bases from J, leaving 8 bases between. The CDR3 DNA is TGTGCCAGCAGCTTAACGTCGGACTCTGAAGCTTTCTTT. Protein sequence: CASSLTSDSEAFF.

The table lists this clonotype with many counts. V gene TRBV24-1 combines with J gene TRBJ2-1; D unresolved. V was pared by 4 bases and J by 7 bases, with 13 bases between. CDR1 and CDR2 from the germline V gene are KGHDR and SFDVKD. The CDR3 contains 14 residues. The CDR3 nucleotides read TGTGCCACCAGTGACTTGCTGGACCGGAATGAGCAGTTCTTC. This sequence encodes CATSDLLDRNEQFF.

At least ten counts were recorded for this clonotype. The chain is built from TRBV12-3 or TRBV12-4 and TRBJ2-5; tentative D call: TRBD1 (5 bases). The CDR3 spans 14 residues. The V end lost 6 bases, the J end lost 5 bases, and 16 bases lay between the germline ends. The CDR3 DNA is TGTGCCAGCAGGCGAGGACACTTCAGGGAGACCCAGTACTTC. It encodes CASRRGHFRETQYF.

The rearrangement links TRBV5-4 to TRBJ2-7; a weak D match, TRBD1 (6 bases). This CDR3 spans 15 amino acids. Trimming removed 0 bases from V and 4 bases from J, with 14 bases in between. Germline V gene data show CDR1 as SGHNT and CDR2 as YYREEE (reference sequence). Here the CDR3 reads CASSLGSGGSYEQYF. CDR3 bases: TGTGCCAGCAGCTTGGGGTCTGGGGGCAGTTACGAGCAGTACTTC.

The CDR3 coding sequence is TGTGCCAGCAGTCTACTGGGCGGGACTAGGGAAAAACTGTTTTTT. Amino acids: CASSLLGGTREKLFF. This chain joins TRBV7-9 and TRBJ1-4; a weak D match, TRBD1 (5 bases). Deletions cut 6 bases from V and 8 bases from J, with 19 bases between. The CDR3 is 15 residues long. Germline V gene data show CDR1 as SEHNR and CDR2 as FQNEAQ (reference sequence). Variable domain in full (rest from reference TRBV7-9 and TRBJ1-4): DTGVSQNPRHKITKRGQNVTFRCDPISEHNRLYWYRQTLGQGPEFLTYFQNEAQLEKSRLLSDRFSAERPKGSFSTLEIQRTEQGDSAMYLCASSLLGGTREKLFFGSGTQLSVL.

V usage is TRBV5-1 and J usage is TRBJ2-3; D might be TRBD2 (6 bases). The CDR3 is made up of 16 amino acids. The V gene lost 2 bases and the J gene lost 3 bases, with 16 bases spanning the gap. Germline CDR1 reads SGHRS; CDR2 reads YFSETQ. The CDR3 spells CASSFGGNGPTDTQYF. The DNA of the CDR3 is TGCGCCAGCAGCTTTGGAGGGAACGGGCCAACAGATACGCAGTATTTT.

The chain has TRBV5-5 and TRBJ2-5; weak D call: TRBD2 (6 bases). The V and J ends lost 7 bases and 4 bases respectively, with 17 bases between them. The CDR3 is 14 amino acids. Germline lookup yields CDR1 SGHKS and CDR2 YYEKEE (reference sequence). In DNA form, the CDR3 reads TGTGCCAGCGGTCGGGACTCAAGGCGAGAGACCCAGTACTTC. This translates into CASGRDSRRETQYF.

This clonotype appeared many times. The rearrangement uses TRBV10-3 and TRBJ2-6, with TRBD1 identical over 7 bases. The CDR3 totals 17 residues. V shed 0 bases, J shed 0 bases, and the junction held 2 bases outside the gene matches. Germline CDR1 reads ENHRY; CDR2 reads SYGVKD. The CDR3, as DNA: TGTGCCATCAGTGAGTCAGGGGGCACCTCTGGGGCCAACGTCCTGACTTTC. It yields the protein CAISESGGTSGANVLTF.